This T cell receptor (beta chain) was recorded in a study of cytomegalovirus exposure and HLA in healthy donors. Study-wide background: Within an early data release were about 85 million unique TCRs drawn from HLA-typed donors.

Notes on the study in general: Fewer N-insertions than the approximately 700-donor mean were reportedly shown by an Asian-associated ancestry cluster in a later analysis. Association of a missense DCLRE1C variant with TCR beta V- and J-gene trimming was reported in a later analysis. Association with HLA alleles at 0.05 false discovery rate was found for 16,951 TCR beta sequences in a later analysis.

On this clone itself: Its antigen is currently unknown.

The CDR3 is made up of 17 amino acids. V lost 3 bases and J 0 bases, leaving 17 bases between the germline ends. CDR1 is LGHNA, CDR2 YNFKEQ, per germline. The PCR ran on 60 Vbeta and 13 Jbeta primers. TCRdb's table, derived via immunoSEQ multiplex PCR, lists solely in-frame clones and lacks some. The table has about 93,000 clones, around 77% seen once. The gene calls are TRBV4-2 and TRBJ1-1, with TRBD1 as a possible D gene (6 bases). The sequence was collected from a young man in good health and CMV-seronegative. What was sequenced was PBMCs. The CDR3 coding sequence is TGTGCCAGCAGCCACACACCCGGGACACGCCTGAACACTGAAGCTTTCTTT. It codes for CASSHTPGTRLNTEAFF.